The 14 T cell receptor beta chains below come from one sample, sequenced in a study of cytomegalovirus exposure and HLA in healthy donors. Primers: 60 Vbeta forward and 13 Jbeta reverse. Assay: immunoSEQ multiplex PCR; the TCRdb copy retains only in-frame clones and omits some. This table has around 150,000 clones, about 80% appearing once. Sequenced sample: PBMCs. Every receptor here comes from a young man in good health and CMV-seropositive.

This chain joins TRBV7-8 and TRBJ1-2, with D tentatively TRBD1 (5 bases). Germline assignment: CDR1 SGHVS and CDR2 FQNEAQ. Trimming stripped 0 bases from V and 5 bases from J, with 13 bases between. The CDR3 totals 15 residues. In DNA form, the CDR3 reads TGTGCCAGCAGCTTAGCCCCGGAAGGGGATTATGGCTACACCTTC. As protein: CASSLAPEGDYGYTF.

The rearrangement links TRBV7-9 to TRBJ2-1, with D possibly being TRBD2 (7 bases). Germline V CDR1 and CDR2: SEHNR, FQNEAQ (reference sequence). This CDR3 has 17 residues. Trimming took off 4 bases at V and 0 bases at J, with 16 bases between the two ends. As DNA, the CDR3 is TGTGCCAGCAGCTCCCATTTTCGGGGGGCCTCCTACAATGAGCAGTTCTTC. Translation gives CASSSHFRGASYNEQFF.

J is TRBJ1-5 and V is TRBV19; possibly TRBD1 for D (5 bases). V lost 5 bases and J 3 bases, leaving 8 bases between the germline ends. This CDR3 is 13 amino acids long. Germline V lookup: CDR1 LNHDA, CDR2 SQIVND (reference sequence). DNA of the CDR3: TGTGCCAGTAGTCCGGACATCAATCAGCCCCAGCATTTT. Translated: CASSPDINQPQHF.

As concerns this clone: The junction does not match germline at one end; this may be a read error. This chain connects TRBV5-5 to TRBJ2-2; 12 bases match TRBD1. The V gene's germline CDR1 is SGHKS and CDR2 YYEKEE (reference sequence). The CDR3 has 15 residues. The DNA of the CDR3 is TGTGCCAGCAGCGGCCGGGACAGGGGGCCCGGGAAGCTGTTTTTT. As protein: CASSGRDRGPGKLFF. Full variable domain (remainder filled in from reference TRBV5-5 and TRBJ2-2): DAGVTQSPTHLIKTRGQQVTLRCSPISGHKSVSWYQQVLGQGPQFIFQYYEKEERGRGNFPDRFSARQFPNYSSELNVNALLLGDSALYLCASSGRDRGPGKLFFGEGSRLTVL.

The gene calls are TRBV6-5 and TRBJ1-1; D perhaps matches TRBD1 (5 bases). V lost 1 base and J 6 bases, leaving 9 bases between the germline ends. Looked up from germline, CDR1 is MNHEY and CDR2 is SVGAGI. This CDR3 is 13 amino acids long. The DNA for the CDR3 is TGTGCCAGCAGTTACTATCAGGGTGCTGAAGCTTTCTTT. It translates to CASSYYQGAEAFF.

V usage is TRBV27 and J usage is TRBJ2-7, with D possibly matching TRBD1 (6 bases). Germline lookup yields CDR1 MNHEY and CDR2 SMNVEV (reference sequence). Trimming removed 6 bases at V and 5 bases at J, with 14 bases between. The CDR3 is 13 amino acids. This CDR3 is CASSPTTGHEQYF. In DNA form, the CDR3 reads TGTGCCAGCAGCCCGACAACAGGGCACGAGCAGTACTTC.

This clone appeared a few times. The chain uses TRBV6-6 and TRBJ2-3; the D gene is possibly TRBD2 (7 bases). Germline lookup yields CDR1 MNHNY and CDR2 SVGAGI (reference sequence). CDR3 length equals 15 residues. Deletions cut 1 base from V and 3 bases from J, with 11 bases between. The CDR3, as DNA: TGTGCCAGCAGTTACTGGGGGAGGGGGACAGATACGCAGTATTTT. It yields the protein CASSYWGRGTDTQYF.

This clone appeared once. The chain employs TRBV5-4 and TRBJ1-4, with 9 bases identical to TRBD1. Germline lookup yields CDR1 SGHNT and CDR2 YYREEE (reference sequence). Trimming took 3 bases from V and 8 from J; bases not matched to a gene: 14. The CDR3 length is 17 residues. In nucleotides, the CDR3 is TGTGCCAGCAGCTCCGGGACAGGGACCGGGGCCGAAGAAAAACTGTTTTTT. Its translation is CASSSGTGTGAEEKLFF.

The J gene is TRBJ2-1, the V gene TRBV4-2; 8 nucleotides match TRBD1. V lost 6 bases and J lost 4; bases outside the gene matches: 8. Germline V gives CDR1 LGHNA, CDR2 YNFKEQ. This CDR3 region has 15 residues. The CDR3 loop is CASSSPGQVYNEQFF. CDR3 in DNA: TGTGCCAGCAGTTCTCCGGGACAGGTATACAATGAGCAGTTCTTC.

This chain links TRBV6-6 with TRBJ1-1; unclear D gene. The germline V gene encodes CDR1 MNHNY and CDR2 SVGAGI (reference sequence). The CDR3 is made up of 16 amino acids. The ends were cut back, 6 bases at V and 1 base at J, with 18 bases in the middle. The CDR3 nucleotides are TGTGCCAGCAGCCCGAGGTCTTGGGGAGGGAACACTGAAGCTTTCTTT. Protein: CASSPRSWGGNTEAFF.

The rearrangement uses TRBV4-3 and TRBJ2-2; a possible D gene is TRBD2 (7 bases). The V gene lost 0 bases and the J gene lost 5 bases, with 13 bases spanning the gap. The germline gives CDR1 LGHNA, CDR2 YSLEER. The length of the CDR3 is 16 residues. The CDR3 spells CASSQEGRGGTGELFF. The CDR3 DNA reads as TGCGCCAGCAGCCAAGAAGGGAGGGGGGGAACCGGGGAGCTGTTTTTT.

The CDR3 spells CASRLSENSYNEQFF. CDR3 in DNA: TGTGCCAGCAGACTAAGCGAAAACTCCTACAATGAGCAGTTCTTC. The chain carries TRBV6-4 and TRBJ2-1; D ambiguous. The length of the CDR3 is 15 residues. Germline CDR1 and CDR2: MRHNA and SNTAGT. V was shortened by 6 bases and J by 0 bases, with 12 bases between the two germline ends.

The V call is TRBV11-2, the J call TRBJ1-1, with D tentatively TRBD1 (6 bases). V lost 3 bases and J lost 1, with 12 bases in between. The germline V gene has CDR1 SGHAT and CDR2 FQNNGV. The CDR3 contains 15 residues. The CDR3 bases are TGTGCCAGCAGCTTCCCGGGACACCGGAACACTGAAGCTTTCTTT. Residues: CASSFPGHRNTEAFF.

This chain joins TRBV10-1 and TRBJ2-3, with TRBD2 as a possible D gene (6 bases). CDR1 is WNHNN, CDR2 SYGVQD, per germline (reference sequence). Trimming shortened V by 8 bases and J by 0 bases, and 21 bases separated the two germline ends. The length of the CDR3 is 17 residues. CDR3 sequence (DNA): TGCGCCAGCTCCCCGACTAGTGGGGGGTCTAGCACAGATACGCAGTATTTT. Protein product: CASSPTSGGSSTDTQYF.